A single sample gave rise to the 20 T cell receptor beta chains below, sequenced in a study of sequential checkpoint blockade in melanoma. The table came from immunoSEQ multiplex PCR; TCRdb's copy has only in-frame clones and leaves some out. The profile covers tens of thousands of clones, with just over 85% appearing a single time and around 12% taken by the ten largest. Treatment denoted: randomized to nivolumab then ipilimumab (arm A) or the reverse (arm B). Sequencing used CD8+ T cells sorted from blood (inferred from file names), obtained from a patient given nivolumab and ipilimumab in sequence. The receptors were gathered from a human donor with melanoma.

The rearrangement links TRBV7-9 to TRBJ2-1; 10 nucleotides line up with TRBD2. V dropped 1 base and J dropped 13; count of bases not matched to a gene: 4. Germline-derived CDR1 and CDR2 are SEHNR and FQNEAQ (reference sequence). CDR3 length equals 13 residues. The CDR3 loop reads CASSLVTSGIQFF. The CDR3 nucleotides are TGTGCCAGCAGCTTAGTTACTAGCGGGATTCAGTTCTTC.

J is TRBJ2-2 and V is TRBV5-1; D unresolved. Germline-derived CDR1 and CDR2 are SGHRS and YFSETQ. The CDR3 is made up of 15 amino acids. Trimming removed 4 bases at V and 4 bases at J, with 14 bases between. DNA of the CDR3: TGCGCCAGCAGCGAAGAGGATATACCCACCGGGGAGCTGTTTTTT. Protein product: CASSEEDIPTGELFF.

The chain combines TRBV11-3 with TRBJ2-7, with D uncertain. This CDR3 has 13 residues. Germline-derived CDR1 and CDR2 are SGHNT and YENEEA. V lost 1 base and J 2 bases, leaving 6 bases between the germline ends. Written as DNA, the CDR3 is TGTGCCAGCAGCTTAGGGGCAACCTACGAGCAGTACTTC. This encodes CASSLGATYEQYF.

This rearrangement joins TRBV7-6 to TRBJ2-1; tentative D call: TRBD2 (7 bases). V was pared by 5 bases and J by 5 bases, with 16 bases between. The germline V gene encodes CDR1 SGHVS and CDR2 FNYEAQ. The CDR3 contains 15 residues. Written as DNA, the CDR3 is TGTGCCAGCAGCGCGGGGGCGACAGGTCACAATGAGCAGTTCTTC. Its protein is CASSAGATGHNEQFF.

This clone was seen a single time. The chain is built from TRBV4-2 and TRBJ1-1; TRBD1 aligns across 7 bases. The trim removed 3 bases at V and 4 bases at J, leaving 14 bases unmatched. CDR3 length: 17 amino acids. CDR1 LGHNA and CDR2 YNFKEQ come from the germline V gene. CDR3 DNA sequence: TGTGCCAGCAGCCATACGATGGGAGAGGGGGCGAGCACTGAAGCTTTCTTT. As protein: CASSHTMGEGASTEAFF.

This chain connects TRBV9 to TRBJ1-2; possibly TRBD1 for D (5 bases). The CDR3 is 16 amino acids. V dropped 0 bases and J dropped 0 bases, with 12 bases sitting between them. In germline, CDR1 is SGDLS, CDR2 YYNGEE. The CDR3 loop is CASSVVPGDSNYGYTF. The DNA of the CDR3 is TGTGCCAGCAGCGTAGTGCCGGGGGACTCTAACTATGGCTACACCTTC.

V and J are TRBV6-5 and TRBJ2-5; no firm D call. V dropped 4 bases and J dropped 4 bases, with 10 bases sitting between them. Germline CDR1 MNHEY, CDR2 SVGAGI. This CDR3 comprises 13 residues. The CDR3 DNA is TGTGCCAGCAGTTCTCCTGCGCCAGAGACCCAGTACTTC. As protein: CASSSPAPETQYF.

The V call is TRBV30, the J call TRBJ2-5; D is undetermined. Trimming pared 5 bases from V and 2 bases from J, leaving 3 bases between. The CDR3 is made up of 10 amino acids. Per the germline V gene, CDR1 is GTSNPN and CDR2 is SVGIG (reference sequence). DNA of the CDR3: TGTGCCTGGGAGCAAGAGACCCAGTACTTC. This encodes CAWEQETQYF.

This rearrangement joins TRBV7-8 to TRBJ2-7; TRBD2 matches 8 bases. The CDR3 is made up of 15 amino acids. CDR1 is SGHVS, CDR2 FQNEAQ, per germline. The ends lost 0 bases at V and 1 base at J; junction bases unmatched: 2. The CDR3 nucleotides are TGTGCCAGCAGCTTAGCCGGGGGGGGATCCTACGAGCAGTACGTC. This sequence encodes CASSLAGGGSYEQYV.

V is TRBV5-6 and J is TRBJ1-4; D is possibly TRBD1 (6 bases). The CDR3 totals 15 residues. Germline CDR1 SGHDT, CDR2 YYEEEE. Trimming shortened V by 3 bases and J by 4 bases, and 13 bases separated the two germline ends. The CDR3 region has the DNA TGTGCCAGCAGCTCCCTCGGGACACATAATGAAAAACTGTTTTTT. Amino acid sequence: CASSSLGTHNEKLFF.

The chain is built from TRBV14 and TRBJ2-7; D may be TRBD2 (5 bases). V lost 3 bases, J lost 0 bases, and 12 bases lay in between. CDR1 is SGHDN and CDR2 is FVKESK in the germline V gene. The CDR3 is made up of 15 amino acids. This CDR3 reads CASSQSSGGSYEQYV. CDR3 DNA: TGTGCCAGCAGCCAGTCCTCAGGAGGCTCCTACGAGCAGTACGTC.

The V and J genes are TRBV28 and TRBJ2-7; 8 bases are shared with TRBD1. CDR3 length equals 15 residues. The ends lost 3 bases at V and 3 bases at J; junction bases unmatched: 7. The germline gives CDR1 MDHEN, CDR2 SYDVKM. The CDR3 nucleotides read TGTGCCAGCAGTTTCAGGGGGCGGCTTTTCTACGAGCAGTACTTC. Translation gives CASSFRGRLFYEQYF. The full variable domain, completed using reference TRBV28 and TRBJ2-7, is DVKVTQSSRYLVKRTGEKVFLECVQDMDHENMFWYRQDPGLGLRLIYFSYDVKMKEKGDIPEGYSVSREKKERFSLILESASTNQTSMYLCASSFRGRLFYEQYFGPGTRLTVT.

The chain combines TRBV27 with TRBJ1-2, with TRBD1 as a possible D gene (6 bases). The CDR3 is made up of 15 amino acids. V lost 5 bases to trimming and J lost 4 bases, with 17 bases between them. Germline V lookup: CDR1 MNHEY, CDR2 SMNVEV (reference sequence). CDR3 coding DNA: TGTGCCAGCAGTGACCTACAGGGTTTACCCTATGGCTACACCTTC. The encoded protein is CASSDLQGLPYGYTF.

The chain links TRBV6-5 to TRBJ2-1; 8 bases align to TRBD1. The trim removed 10 bases at V and 9 bases at J, leaving 14 bases unmatched. CDR3 size: 14 residues. Germline CDR1 is MNHEY and CDR2 is SVGAGI. CDR3 nucleotide sequence: TGTGCCACTACTCTTAGACAGGGGTTTTCTGAGCAGTTCTTC. It codes for CATTLRQGFSEQFF.

This clone was picked up one time. In DNA, the CDR3 is TGTGCCAGCAGCGTAATGGGGCTAGCGGGAGGGAGCCGGTACAATGAGCAGTTCTTC. Amino acids: CASSVMGLAGGSRYNEQFF. This rearrangement joins TRBV7-2 to TRBJ2-1; 12 bases map to TRBD2. Germline CDR1 is SGHTA and CDR2 is FQGNSA. With V trimmed by 5 bases and J by 4 bases, 15 bases remained unmatched. The CDR3 extends over 19 amino acids.

The V gene is TRBV11-2, the J gene TRBJ1-2, with 7 bases matching TRBD1. Germline CDR1 and CDR2: SGHAT and FQNNGV. With 1 base clipped from V and 4 bases from J, the junction kept 6 bases outside the gene matches. This CDR3 is built from 15 residues. This CDR3 reads CASSLVGQRTYGYTF. CDR3 bases: TGTGCCAGCAGCTTAGTGGGACAGAGAACCTATGGCTACACCTTC.

The chain couples TRBV19 to TRBJ1-6; D not resolved. Germline V gene lookup returns CDR1 LNHDA and CDR2 SQIVND (reference sequence). The CDR3 runs to 13 residues. Trimming took off 3 bases at V and 8 bases at J, with 8 bases between the two ends. In DNA, the CDR3 is TGTGCCAGTAGTATCGAACAGTATTCACCCCTCCACTTT. Its protein is CASSIEQYSPLHF.

This clone was counted a single time. The rearrangement links TRBV27 to TRBJ2-1; D is uncertain. The CDR3 length is 16 residues. Per the germline V gene, CDR1 is MNHEY and CDR2 is SMNVEV (reference sequence). Trimming took off 1 base at V and 0 bases at J, with 10 bases between the two ends. CDR3 residues: CASSLLGPSSYNEQFF. CDR3 DNA sequence: TGTGCCAGCAGTTTATTGGGCCCCAGCTCCTACAATGAGCAGTTCTTC.

This chain uses TRBV11-2 with TRBJ2-7; D gene unclear. Germline CDR1 SGHAT, CDR2 FQNNGV. V shed 10 bases and J shed 7 bases, with 20 bases lying between them. The CDR3 extends over 13 amino acids. In DNA form, the CDR3 reads TGTGCCACCCAGAACGACCCGATGGGAGAGCAGTACGTC. Its protein is CATQNDPMGEQYV.

V usage is TRBV7-9 and J usage is TRBJ2-1; D is ambiguous. From germline, CDR1 is SEHNR and CDR2 FQNEAQ (reference sequence). The CDR3 totals 13 residues. Trimming shortened V by 1 base and J by 5 bases, and 6 bases separated the two germline ends. The CDR3 region is CASSLELNNEQFF. In DNA, the CDR3 is TGTGCCAGCAGCTTAGAACTTAACAATGAGCAGTTCTTC.